This T cell receptor beta chain stems from a study of cytomegalovirus exposure and HLA in healthy donors (dated by TCRdb to 2016 to 2017). About the full investigation: According to an earlier analysis of around 600 of the donors, about 179 million T cells yielded 117 million unique TCR beta sequences and 276 Gb of sequence data. Approximately 300 gigabases of sequencing data and roughly 80 million unique TCR sequences made up an early release that covered approximately 650 HLA-typed donors. Of the 300 to 400 genotyped donors, 65% to 90% fell in the genetic ancestry cluster associated with self-reported Caucasian donors. The study aimed to test whether signatures of past pathogen exposure could be identified by cataloging public T cell receptors. The T cell repertoires of under 700 subjects were profiled by immunosequencing and related to cytomegalovirus serostatus. Along with the approximately 650-subject first cohort, a separate validation cohort of roughly 110 different subjects was used. To predict cytomegalovirus infection status, the study combined high-throughput TCR immunosequencing, statistical association of individual TCRs with disease status, and machine learning. In a later analysis, previously published TCR beta repertoires from some 640 donors were re-analyzed and high-resolution HLA genotyping was added so that TCR occurrence patterns could be studied. Rather than using new phenotypic data, the later analysis identified candidate immune exposures from TCR beta sequences and from how often those sequences occurred across donors. An earlier analysis of 587 of the donors applied high-throughput TCR beta sequencing to assess whether each TCR beta V gene segment acted as functional or pseudogenic. Donor age, sex, ethnicity and CMV serostatus were compiled together with the repertoire data. Genome-wide SNP genotypes for about 65% of the 666 donors were used in a later genetic analysis, which treated that subset as a discovery cohort. Every repertoire in the discovery cohort had been generated on one and the same sequencing platform. Both class I and class II loci were covered by HLA typing, at four-digit resolution. The number of donors typed differed by locus, with 629-630 for A, B, C, DRB1 and DQB1, 522 for DQA1, 600 to 610 for DPA1, and 450 to 480 for DPB1. Because of strong linkage in the cohort, 5 or 6 DR-DQ haplotypes were treated as single units for association and clustering. Across 398 genotyped donors of the cohort, an average of about 240,000 unique TCR beta nucleotide sequences per donor were sequenced, and roughly 20% of those sequences were non-productive. General conclusions and limits of the study: A group of highly shared sequence variants was considered likely to be a technical artifact of the sequencing pipeline. Immune exposure information for the cohort was limited to CMV serostatus. An association between a missense DCLRE1C variant and V-gene and J-gene trimming of TCR beta chains was found in a later genetic analysis and replicated in an independent cohort. The 87-base-pair reads could not distinguish some IMGT-functional V segments, including TRBV6-2 and TRBV6-3, so those segments were excluded. A later analysis found that TCR association rates varied across HLA loci, with DRB1 alleles showing the most associated TCRs and HLA-C alleles the fewest. The cohort was sequenced for TCR beta chains only, and without alpha or paired-chain data the features that could be detected were limited. According to a later analysis, parvovirus B19, influenza, CMV and Epstein-Barr virus appeared linked to several top co-occurrence clusters. A later analysis found that most CMV-associated TCR beta chains appeared HLA-restricted, with HLA associations seemingly driven largely by CMV exposure. Compared with equally common non-associated chains, HLA-associated TCR beta chains in a later analysis were more clonally expanded and had lower generation probabilities. Broadly in line with IMGT annotations, most TCR beta V segments showed up in productive rearrangements about 87% or about 30% of the time in an earlier analysis of about 500 of the donors. Linkage disequilibrium might explain the correlated functional status among segregating V segments, but an unknown experimental factor could not be excluded. A few of the identified cytomegalovirus-associated TCR beta chains were confirmed in vitro to be specific for cytomegalovirus antigens. When HLA alleles, especially DR and DQ, strongly co-occurred, TCR associations were difficult to assign to individual alleles. Compared with the approximately 670-donor mean, donors in an Asian-associated ancestry cluster had fewer N-insertions in productive TCRs, according to a later genetic analysis. Because HLA typing was unavailable for some donors at each locus, only the typed subset was used in association tests. Sequencing depth was assumed to be roughly uniform across donors in the presence/absence analyses, though that assumption may not hold. In both the original and validation cohorts, the classifier was reported to diagnose cytomegalovirus status with high specificity and sensitivity. Specific HLA alleles were associated with over 15,000 TCR beta sequences at a false discovery rate of 0.05 in a later analysis. Because counts were too low, 15 to 20 rarely observed V segments, including chromosome 9 orphons, were excluded from the earlier analysis of several hundred of the donors. A total of about 150 TCR beta chains were listed by the study as associated with cytomegalovirus. The authors suggested that the approach could potentially be extended to other disease states and immunological phenotypes. A further reported finding was that TCR beta sequences accurately predicted the HLA-A and HLA-B alleles for most subjects in the first cohort. Most TCR sequences were seen in very few donors, while some public TCRs were found in many individuals.

V is trimmed back by 2 bases and J by 2 bases, and the junction contains 12 bases that no gene match accounts for. Via the germline V gene, CDR1 is SGHVS and CDR2 FQNEAQ. The CDR3 starts with the cysteine, ends with the phenylalanine, and has 18 residues. Just CDR3 DNA is preserved here, 54 bases in frame from base 1. The cohort comprised under 700 healthy bone marrow donors. Cohort members were all nominally healthy when sampled, although unrecorded immune exposures were likely present. Of the roughly 670 cohort members, about 290 had a positive CMV serostatus and 352 had a negative one, while no CMV serostatus was recorded for the donor. Each donor provided a peripheral blood sample, and peripheral blood mononuclear cells were used for TCR beta sequencing. Genomic DNA extraction from the blood cell samples was performed with the Qiagen DNeasy Blood Extraction Kit. To note about this clone: Its antigen target is currently unknown. No qualities accompany the bases; no much larger clone lies one base away.

Libraries were built with the immunoSEQ multiplex PCR assay. For the multiplex PCR, a mixture combining 60 forward primers for TCR Vbeta segments and 13 reverse primers for TCR Jbeta segments was used. The CDR3 region of rearranged TCR beta genes was amplified from genomic DNA with a multiplex PCR assay. The amplified TCR beta libraries were sequenced on the Illumina HiSeq System as 87-base-pair reads. Per the authors' processing: Across the roughly 640 repertoires, a later analysis counted 80 million or so unique TCR beta chains, approximately 12 million of which were shared by at least two donors. Raw reads were error-corrected and collapsed into unique sequences with a nearest-neighbor algorithm that merged closely related sequences to remove PCR and sequencing errors. To assign V, D and J gene segments, CDR3 sequences were aligned to IMGT reference sequences. For a sequence to be retained, a match of at least six nucleotides was required to both a V gene segment and a J gene segment. Rearrangements were called productive when the CDR3 lacked stop codons and stayed in frame with V and J; all others were non-productive. Following IMGT convention, CDR3 was defined as the stretch from the second conserved V-encoded cysteine up to the conserved J-encoded phenylalanine. The earlier analysis of roughly 590 of the donors excluded sequences that lacked an unambiguous match to a single V gene segment. In an earlier analysis of approximately 500 of the donors, a V segment was called functional when productive rearrangements were above 56.7%, and segregating when the standard deviation between donors exceeded 5%. To diagnose cytomegalovirus status from the catalog of TCR beta chain sequences, a statistical classification framework was built. A later analysis assigned V and J genes by comparing TCR nucleotide sequences with IMGT/GENE-DB human TR gene sequences. Using the TCRdist pipeline, a later analysis assigned CDR3 sequences along with most-parsimonious VDJ recombination scenarios. In a later analysis, every TCR beta chain was defined by the combination of its CDR3 amino acid sequence and its V-gene family, and reads without a unique V-gene family were dropped. A later analysis removed 450 to 600 highly shared, low-generation-probability nucleotide sequences to deal with suspected cross-contamination and a sequencing artifact. A later analysis calculated a clonal expansion index for each public chain from normalized within-repertoire ranks of inferred template counts. A later analysis computed generation probabilities with a VDJ recombination model fitted to out-of-frame rearrangements, and checked the results against IGoR. In a later analysis, TCR-TCR, TCR-HLA and TCR-CMV co-occurrence was scored with hypergeometric tests, and a repertoire-size bias correction was applied to TCR pairs. False discovery rates were estimated in a later analysis by permuting HLA or CMV assignments 20 times. In a later analysis, co-occurring TCRs were grouped with DBSCAN, and TCRdist sequence similarity was added when clustering was performed within HLA-allele-positive subsets. Repertoires with fewer than 30,000 or more than 120,000 public chains were left out of co-occurrence clustering, as were about 5 repertoires with anomalous nucleotide sharing. What TCRdb holds here is the immuneACCESS table cut down to in-frame rearrangements. Part of the clones is not present; checked against another copy, under half of the missing clones reflect an unresolved V gene, and the others are unexplained. V and J calls and clone size come straight from that table; D and trimming were deduced from the DNA. For this sample there are some 150,000 clones; 55% to 75% appear just once. Less than 2.5% of the sample belongs to the ten largest clones.

The receptor's source is a human donor in good health. The sequence joins TRBV7-8 to TRBJ2-7, with 10 bases aligning to TRBD1. The sample consisted of PBMCs. The DNA sequence is given as TGTGCCAGCAGCTTACGTCCCGGGACAGGGGAGAACGCCTACGAGCAGTACTTC. This is translated as CASSLRPGTGENAYEQYF.